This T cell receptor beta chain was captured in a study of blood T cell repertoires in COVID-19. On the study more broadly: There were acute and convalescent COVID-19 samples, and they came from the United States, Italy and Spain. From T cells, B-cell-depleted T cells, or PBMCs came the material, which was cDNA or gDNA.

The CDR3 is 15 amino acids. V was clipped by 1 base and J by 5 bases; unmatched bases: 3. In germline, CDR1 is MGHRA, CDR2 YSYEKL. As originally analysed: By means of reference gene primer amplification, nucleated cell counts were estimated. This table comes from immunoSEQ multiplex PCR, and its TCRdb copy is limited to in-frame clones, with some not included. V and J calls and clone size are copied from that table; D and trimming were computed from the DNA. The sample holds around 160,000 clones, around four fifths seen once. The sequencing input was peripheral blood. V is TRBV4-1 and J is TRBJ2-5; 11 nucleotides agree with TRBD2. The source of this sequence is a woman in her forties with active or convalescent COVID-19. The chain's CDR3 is CASSQGLAGSETQYF. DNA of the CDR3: TGCGCCAGCAGCCAAGGACTAGCGGGGAGCGAGACCCAGTACTTC.